What follows describes a single T cell receptor (beta chain). Its antigen is not identified. Reverse transcribing all isolated RNA meant expressed TCRB transcripts were sequenced. An average of around 3.5 million reads was obtained for naive, central memory and regulatory T cell samples. Here immunoSEQ multiplex PCR was the method, and the copy in TCRdb shows in-frame clones only, minus some. The table lists 200,000 to 250,000 clones, less than 15% of them singletons. The sample is drawn from a study of beta chain features in type 1 diabetes. Study-level results: Reads derived from cDNA could over-represent cells showing high TCR expression. All four CD4+ subsets from Type 1 diabetes patients carried moderately but significantly shorter TCRB CDR3s.

Purities over 98% were achieved in all sorted populations. Sequencing used naive CD4+ T cells from blood. The TCR was taken from a woman between 40 and 55 years old in good health.

The CDR3 bases are TGTGCCAGCAGTCCGACAGCTCCTATTGGAAACACCATATATTTT. Its protein product is CASSPTAPIGNTIYF. The rearrangement links TRBV28 to TRBJ1-3, with D tentatively TRBD1 (5 bases). The ends were cut back, 5 bases at V and 3 bases at J, with 14 bases in the middle. CDR1 is MDHEN and CDR2 is SYDVKM in the germline V gene. The CDR3 extends over 15 amino acids.